Listed below are T cell receptor beta chains from one sample, sequenced in a study of beta chain features in type 1 diabetes. Method: immunoSEQ multiplex PCR; TCRdb's copy keeps in-frame clones and lacks some. The repertoire holds 40,000 or so clones, with roughly 56% as singletons. The sample taken for sequencing was Tregs from blood. Receptors originate from a woman between 18 and 30 years old in good health. Each CDR3 is given with its conserved first and last residue.

TRBJ2-3	TRBV7-9	CASSLARGPTDTQYF
TRBJ2-3	TRBV10-3	CAISELGDTQYF
TRBJ2-7	TRBV11-2	CASSSGLAGANEQYF
TRBJ2-1	TRBV7-9	CASSLALGLAGEAQFF
TRBJ1-1	TRBV7-2	CASSLERGTEAFF
TRBJ1-2	TRBV28	CASSLQDRIYGYTF
TRBJ2-1	TRBV28	CASSLFAGFEQFF
TRBJ1-1	TRBV6-5	CASSYLGAVTEAFF
TRBJ1-2	TRBV29-1	CSVNFGTGLYGYTF
TRBJ2-4	TRBV27	CASSPFQGAKNIQYF
TRBJ2-1	TRBV19	CASSPLSREGSYNEQFF
TRBJ2-7	TRBV6-5	CASRLPGQGPQYF
TRBJ1-5	TRBV9	CASSVTGVQPQHF
TRBJ1-3	TRBV4-1	CASSQFPTGGGNTIYF
TRBJ1-4	TRBV5-1	CASSFTALGEKLFF
TRBJ2-7	TRBV30	CAVGQYYEQYF
TRBJ2-7	TRBV7-9	CASSWGTTSYEQYF
TRBJ2-5	TRBV9	CASSVVFTGKETQYF
TRBJ2-5	TRBV7-3	CASSSGVAETQYF
TRBJ1-4	TRBV6-1	CASSEVDRGNEKLFF
TRBJ2-5	TRBV18	CASSPSSGGQETQYF
TRBJ1-5	TRBV5-5	CASSRIDRGSNQPQHF
TRBJ2-1	TRBV7-2	CASSSRTSYEQFF
TRBJ1-4	TRBV27	CASRDWGTGDEKLFF
TRBJ2-3	TRBV5-1	CASRGTSEYTDTQYF
TRBJ2-5	TRBV19	CASSILAEIEQYF
TRBJ2-3	TRBV4-2	CASSQGGTNTDTQYF
TRBJ1-5	TRBV10-3	CAISTGEGQPQHF
TRBJ1-6	TRBV2	CASSEAGNSPLHF
TRBJ1-1	TRBV19	CASSIGQMNTEAFF
TRBJ2-1	TRBV21-1	CASSKVWLAGYNEQFF
TRBJ1-2	TRBV23-1	CASSQLLGRLGHYGYTF
TRBJ1-3	TRBV6-5	CASRQGTGNTIYF
TRBJ2-5	TRBV28	CASSLGTRQETQYF
TRBJ1-5	TRBV7-8	CASSLEQYQPQHF
TRBJ2-2	TRBV2	CASSRDRGYTGELFF
TRBJ2-2	TRBV7-9	CASSSRTGDGELFF
TRBJ2-3	TRBV27	CASSLSRLSTDTQYF
TRBJ2-7	TRBV18	CASSQTRTGLGSYEQYF
TRBJ2-2	TRBV4-2	CASSRGTSGENTGELFF
TRBJ2-1	TRBV19	CASSPLGQSHNEQFF
TRBJ1-5	TRBV19	CASSATGSNQPQHF
TRBJ2-1	TRBV7-9	CASSLETRTGFHSYNEQFF
TRBJ2-6	TRBV19	CASRQGSGANVLTF
TRBJ1-1	TRBV11-3	CASSLLAGTEAFF
TRBJ2-3	TRBV7-2	CASSLLGLAGEIDTQYF
TRBJ2-2	TRBV6-5	CASSSVGELFF
TRBJ1-6	TRBV30	CAWRGLNSPLHF
TRBJ2-1	TRBV19	CASSPGTSGRVRDEQFF
TRBJ2-7	TRBV2	CASTRDSRAYEQYF
-	TRBV30	CACRLAGDTYEQYF
TRBJ2-7	TRBV28	CASSPWDTNYEQYF
TRBJ1-5	TRBV19	CASSLTPGQGHQPQHF
TRBJ2-7	TRBV7-2	CASSRTRNSYEQYF
TRBJ2-7	TRBV18	CASSPQGQAYEQYF